Listed here are 21 T cell receptor beta chains from one sample, sequenced in a study of immune heterogeneity within non-small cell lung tumors. TCR beta CDR3 was amplified by multiplex PCR, first round ten to eleven cycles, 32 V and 13 J primers. Each CDR3 protein is one row after TCRdb ran MiXCR on the multiplex PCR reads. The sample yields 5,000 or so distinct CDR3 sequences, more than 15% seen once. The starting template was genomic DNA from bulk tumor, roughly 610 ng per sample. Taken during surgery, several biopsies per primary tumor were spaced as far apart as possible within the tumor mass. Patients underwent curative surgery for non-small cell lung cancer (untreated and newly diagnosed). What was sequenced was lung tumor tissue. These receptors all come from a man aged 40-49 years with non-small cell lung cancer.

This clonotype was counted at least ten times. The chain combines TRBV5-1 with TRBJ2-5, with 10 bases identical to TRBD2. The CDR3 runs 15 residues. The germline CDR1 and CDR2 sequences are SGHRS and YFSETQ. The trim removed 4 bases at V and 1 base at J, leaving 4 bases unmatched. The CDR3 sequence: CASSQVAGGQETQYF. The CDR3 nucleotides are TGCGCCAGCAGCCAAGTAGCGGGGGGCCAAGAGACCCAGTACTTC.

This clonotype was seen at least ten times. The V gene is TRBV6-1, the J gene TRBJ2-1, with a tentative D call TRBD2 (6 bases). The CDR3 loop spans 14 amino acids. Germline V gives CDR1 MNHNS, CDR2 SASEGT. Trimming removed 6 bases at V and 1 base at J, with 10 bases between. CDR3 residues: CASRGAGSYNEQFF. The CDR3 DNA reads as TGTGCCAGCAGGGGCGCGGGGTCCTACAATGAGCAGTTCTTC.

Concerning this clonotype itself: A much bigger clone sits one base away, suggesting this may be a read error. V usage is TRBV20-1 and J usage is TRBJ1-3, with a possible D match to TRBD1 (5 bases). Germline V gene sequence: CDR1 DFQATT, CDR2 SNEGSKA (reference sequence). There are 14 residues in the CDR3. CDR3 sequence (DNA): TGCAGTGCTGGGCGGGGGGGAAGTGGAAGCACCATATATTTT. Translating it yields CSAGRGGSGSTIYF.

This clonotype is deemed medium-sized. This chain joins TRBV5-1 and TRBJ2-2; D is unclear. CDR3 length: 15 residues. With 6 bases removed from V and 4 bases from J, the gap between germline ends came to 16 bases. The germline V gene has CDR1 SGHRS and CDR2 YFSETQ. CDR3 residues: CASKFGPSSTGELFF. The CDR3 nucleotides are TGCGCCAGCAAGTTTGGCCCATCAAGCACCGGGGAGCTGTTTTTT.

As to this clonotype: This may be a read error: a much more frequent sequence differs by one nucleotide. V usage is TRBV4-1 and J usage is TRBJ2-7; the match to TRBD1 covers 9 bases. This CDR3 is built from 15 residues. Germline-derived CDR1 and CDR2 are MGHRA and YSYEKL. CDR3 loop: CASGQGQGSWDEQYF. The CDR3 DNA sequence: TGCGCCAGCGGCCAAGGACAGGGGTCGTGGGACGAGCAGTACTTC.

This clonotype was counted once. Since a much larger clone is just one base distant, this may be a read error. The V call is TRBV5-1, the J call TRBJ2-5; TRBD1 agrees at 10 bases. The J call is doubtful: the DNA matches TRBJ2-1 better. CDR3 length equals 15 residues. Germline values: CDR1 SGHRS, CDR2 YFSETQ. CDR3 bases: TGCGCCAGCAGCTTGGCCGGGACAGGGGCGGATGATCAGTTCTTC. It translates to CASSLAGTGADDQFF.

Comments on this clonotype: This may arise from a read error, as a much more abundant clone is one base away. The chain carries TRBV25-1 and TRBJ1-1; D may be TRBD1 (6 bases). The CDR3 has 14 residues. Germline-derived CDR1 and CDR2 are MGHDK and SYGVNS. The ends were cut back, 4 bases at V and 4 bases at J, with 13 bases in the middle. CDR3 amino acids: CASSALGAGTEAFF. CDR3 sequence (DNA): TGTGCCAGCAGTGCTCTGGGGGCTGGCACTGAAGCTTTCTTT.

This clonotype is classed as medium-sized (0.01 to 0.1%). The V and J genes are TRBV28 and TRBJ1-5, with 10 nucleotides matching TRBD1. After removal of 5 bases from V and 6 bases from J, the junction contained 7 bases not matched to a gene. Germline loops: CDR1 MDHEN, CDR2 SYDVKM. The CDR3 loop spans 15 amino acids. The CDR3 nucleotides read TGTGCCAGCAGTATAGACAGGGGGCGACTTCAGCCCCAGCATTTT. Translating it yields CASSIDRGRLQPQHF. Using reference TRBV28 and TRBJ1-5 for the parts outside the CDR3, the full variable domain is DVKVTQSSRYLVKRTGEKVFLECVQDMDHENMFWYRQDPGLGLRLIYFSYDVKMKEKGDIPEGYSVSREKKERFSLILESASTNQTSMYLCASSIDRGRLQPQHFGDGTRLSIL.

As regards this clonotype: A clone one base away is much larger, so this may be a read error. V usage is TRBV5-1 and J usage is TRBJ2-2; TRBD1 aligns across 9 bases. The germline CDR1 and CDR2 sequences are SGHRS and YFSETQ. The CDR3 runs to 14 residues. Unmatched junction bases numbered 7, after V lost 7 bases and J lost 6 bases. The CDR3 is CASGWDREAGELFF. As DNA, the CDR3 is TGCGCCAGCGGCTGGGACAGGGAGGCCGGGGAGCTGTTTTTT. The full variable domain, its missing parts supplied by reference TRBV5-1 and TRBJ2-2, is KAGVTQTPRYLIKTRGQQVTLSCSPISGHRSVSWYQQTPGQGLQFLFEYFSETQRNKGNFPGRFSGRQFSNSRSEMNVSTLELGDSALYLCASGWDREAGELFFGEGSRLTVL.

This clonotype was recorded only once. A read error is possible here, since a much larger clone lies one base away. For the CDR3, the DNA is TGTTCCAGTAGTACCTTTTCCGGGGATACGCAGTATTTT. As protein: CSSSTFSGDTQYF. This sequence joins TRBV19 and TRBJ2-3, with D hard to call. The CDR3 covers 13 residues. Germline CDR1 reads LNHDA; CDR2 reads SQIVND (reference sequence).

By its share, this clonotype is medium-sized. The chain employs TRBV6-1 and TRBJ2-5; 12 nucleotides line up with TRBD2. The J segment lost 1 base and the V segment lost 4 bases, leaving 4 bases of the junction unmatched. Germline V gene data show CDR1 as MNHNS and CDR2 as SASEGT. This CDR3 is built from 16 residues. This CDR3 is CASSATSGGVQETQYF. In DNA, the CDR3 is TGTGCCAGCAGTGCGACTAGCGGGGGAGTCCAAGAGACCCAGTACTTC.

In its sample, this clonotype ranks as medium-sized. This chain links TRBV12-3 or TRBV12-4 with TRBJ2-3; 9 bases line up with TRBD2. The V gene end was trimmed by 4 bases and the J gene end by 14 bases; junction bases not matched to a gene: 7. CDR3 length: 12 residues. This CDR3 is CASSSLAGRRYF. CDR3 nucleotides: TGTGCCAGCAGTTCACTAGCGGGCCGTCGGTATTTT.

The rearrangement links TRBV6-2 or TRBV6-3 to TRBJ2-1; D might be TRBD2 (6 bases). This CDR3 contains 14 residues. Trimming stripped 5 bases from V and 5 bases from J, with 13 bases between. Germline values: CDR1 MNHEY, CDR2 SVGEGT. The CDR3 loop reads CASSHREKHNEQFF. For the CDR3, the DNA is TGTGCCAGCAGTCACCGGGAGAAACACAATGAGCAGTTCTTC.

This clonotype is classed as medium-sized. CDR3 region: CASSRLTGGPNSPLHF. In nucleotides, the CDR3 is TGTGCCAGCTCCCGCCTGACGGGGGGGCCTAATTCACCCCTCCACTTT. The genes are TRBV18 and TRBJ1-6; perhaps TRBD1 as D (6 bases). Germline CDR1 reads KGHSH; CDR2 reads LQKENI. V shed 6 bases and J shed 6 bases, with 18 bases lying between them. The CDR3 contains 16 residues.

This clonotype qualifies as medium-sized (0.01 to 0.1%). This chain connects TRBV28 to TRBJ2-7, with D possibly TRBD2 on 5 matching bases. With 3 bases removed from V and 2 bases from J, the gap between germline ends came to 17 bases. The V gene's germline CDR1 is MDHEN and CDR2 SYDVKM. CDR3 length equals 16 residues. CDR3 residues: CASSFHWEQETYEQYF. For the CDR3, the DNA is TGTGCCAGCAGTTTTCATTGGGAGCAGGAGACCTACGAGCAGTACTTC.

This clonotype has at least ten counts. This chain links TRBV29-1 with TRBJ1-2; TRBD1 might be the D (6 bases). V gave up 4 bases and J gave up 3 bases, with 9 bases separating them. Germline loops: CDR1 SQVTM, CDR2 ANQGSEA. The CDR3 extends over 12 amino acids. CDR3 amino acids: CSVAAGDYGYTF. DNA of the CDR3: TGCAGCGTTGCGGCAGGGGACTATGGCTACACCTTC.

By sample fraction, this clonotype is medium-sized. The chain links TRBV15 to TRBJ1-4, with D hard to call. V was pared by 0 bases and J by 11 bases, with 16 bases between. Germline V lookup: CDR1 LNHNV, CDR2 YYDKDF (reference sequence). This CDR3 is 15 amino acids long. CDR3 residues: CATSRDNPKTSKLFF. The CDR3 nucleotides are TGTGCCACCAGCAGAGATAACCCGAAAACCTCGAAACTGTTTTTT.

This chain links TRBV2 with TRBJ1-6, with D unclear. Trimming removed 8 bases at V and 2 bases at J, with 4 bases between. Germline loops: CDR1 SNHLY, CDR2 FYNNEI. This CDR3 is built from 12 residues. Here the CDR3 DNA reads TGTGCCAGCCGTCCCTATAATTCACCCCTCCACTTT. It codes for CASRPYNSPLHF.

This clonotype is classed as medium-sized. This chain uses TRBV3-1 with TRBJ2-6; TRBD1 aligns across 9 bases. The CDR3 runs to 17 residues. From germline, CDR1 is LGHDT and CDR2 YNNKEL (reference sequence). V was pared by 0 bases and J by 0 bases, with 0 bases of the junction left unmatched. The CDR3 bases are TGTGCCAGCAGCCAAGAACAGGGGGCCTCTGGGGCCAACGTCCTGACTTTC. Its translation: CASSQEQGASGANVLTF.

This clonotype is classed as medium-sized. V gene TRBV7-2 combines with J gene TRBJ2-7; TRBD1 agrees at 7 bases. V gave up 1 base and J gave up 3 bases; unmatched junction bases: 6. The V gene's germline CDR1 is SGHTA and CDR2 FQGNSA. The CDR3 is made up of 15 amino acids. The chain's CDR3 is CASSLGWTGDYEQYF. In DNA, the CDR3 is TGTGCCAGCAGCTTAGGATGGACAGGCGACTACGAGCAGTACTTC.

This clonotype is labeled as medium-sized. V and J are TRBV11-2 and TRBJ1-4, with D perhaps TRBD1 (6 bases). Germline values: CDR1 SGHAT, CDR2 FQNNGV. CDR3 length: 17 residues. The ends were cut back, 1 base at V and 3 bases at J, with 15 bases in the middle. In DNA form, the CDR3 reads TGTGCCAGCAGCTTAGCCTACACACAGGGCCCTAATGAAAAACTGTTTTTT. Residues: CASSLAYTQGPNEKLFF.